This TCR beta chain was retrieved from a study of cytomegalovirus exposure and HLA in healthy donors. Notes on the study in general: One variant, a missense change in DCLRE1C, was linked in a later analysis to TCR beta V- and J-gene trimming. Per published reports, the classifier diagnosed cytomegalovirus status with high specificity and sensitivity. Earlier analysis found most TCR beta V segments productive about 90% or about 30% of the time.

As for this clone: Its antigen is still unknown.

When sampled, the donors appeared nominally healthy, though they likely had unrecorded immune exposures. In the PCR, 60 Vbeta and 13 Jbeta primers were used. Profiling relied on immunoSEQ multiplex PCR, and the TCRdb table lists in-frame clones only, not all of them. The sample lists around 100,000 clones; around 83% were seen once. The V gene lost 2 bases and the J gene lost 3 bases, with 13 bases spanning the gap. This CDR3 is 16 amino acids long. Germline loops: CDR1 SGHTA, CDR2 FQGTGA. Sequencing input: PBMCs. This rearrangement joins TRBV7-3 to TRBJ2-2, with a tentative D call TRBD2 (6 bases). The clonotype comes from a man aged 25-45 years in good health and CMV-seronegative. CDR3 DNA sequence: TGTGCCAGCAGCTTAGCGGGGCCCTCCGACACCGGGGAGCTGTTTTTT. Protein: CASSLAGPSDTGELFF. The full variable domain, its missing parts supplied by reference TRBV7-3 and TRBJ2-2, is GAGVSQTPSNKVTEKGKYVELRCDPISGHTALYWYRQSLGQGPEFLIYFQGTGAADDSGLPNDRFFAVRPEGSVSTLKIQRTERGDSAVYLCASSLAGPSDTGELFFGEGSRLTVL.